Shown below are 14 T cell receptor beta chains from a single sample sequenced in a study of STAT5B mutations in CD4+ large granular lymphocyte leukemia. TCRdb keeps only in-frame clones here, not all; method: immunoSEQ multiplex PCR. The sample yields about 40,000 clones, around 81% seen once. Sequenced material: CD4+ T cells from blood buffy coats. These receptors were collected from a human donor in good health.

V gene TRBV6-1 combines with J gene TRBJ1-4; D remains unclear. The germline V gene encodes CDR1 MNHNS and CDR2 SASEGT. Deletions cut 7 bases from V and 6 bases from J, with 18 bases between. This CDR3 comprises 15 residues. Written as DNA, the CDR3 is TGTGCCAGCAACCTTACGCCCGCTGGGGATGAAAAACTGTTTTTT. It is translated as CASNLTPAGDEKLFF.

V and J are TRBV21-1 and TRBJ2-1; the table calls TRBD2, which could not be checked here. TRBV21-1 is marked as a pseudogene. The CDR3 is 15 amino acids. The CDR3 nucleotides are TGTGCCAGCAGCACAGAAGCGGGAGGGTACAATGAGCAGTTCTTC. Translation gives CASSTEAGGYNEQFF.

The chain is built from TRBV10-3 and TRBJ2-2; either TRBD1 or TRBD2 may fit D (6 bases each). Germline V CDR1 and CDR2: ENHRY, SYGVKD. The CDR3 covers 15 residues. V was pared by 7 bases and J by 6 bases, with 18 bases between. The CDR3, as DNA: TGTGCCATCAAGGAAGAGACAGGCGGGGCCGGGGAGCTGTTTTTT. Encoded protein: CAIKEETGGAGELFF.

V is TRBV2 and J is TRBJ1-5; D is uncertain. The germline gives CDR1 SNHLY, CDR2 FYNNEI. The germline V and J ends were trimmed by 2 bases and 4 bases, with 6 bases remaining between them. This CDR3 spans 13 amino acids. The CDR3 sequence: CASSEYKNQPQHF. The CDR3, as DNA: TGTGCCAGCAGTGAATACAAGAATCAGCCCCAGCATTTT.

The sample holds a few counts of this clone. The chain uses TRBV15 and TRBJ1-2, with a tentative D call TRBD1 (5 bases). CDR3 size: 14 residues. Trimming took off 5 bases at V and 4 bases at J, with 14 bases between the two ends. The germline V gene has CDR1 LNHNV and CDR2 YYDKDF (reference sequence). CDR3 region: CATSRRDGVYGYTF. The DNA of the CDR3 is TGTGCCACCAGCCGCCGGGACGGGGTCTATGGCTACACCTTC.

The CDR3 reads CASDRGGDTGNTIYF. CDR3 nucleotide sequence: TGTGCCAGCGATAGAGGGGGAGATACTGGAAACACCATATATTTT. The chain uses TRBV19 and TRBJ1-3; D may be TRBD1 (6 bases). V dropped 9 bases and J dropped 2 bases, with 17 bases sitting between them. The CDR3 contains 15 residues. Germline V gene sequence: CDR1 LNHDA, CDR2 SQIVND (reference sequence).

The rearrangement uses TRBV10-3 and TRBJ2-7; 8 bases map to TRBD2. The V gene end was trimmed by 4 bases and the J gene end by 3 bases; junction bases not matched to a gene: 5. This CDR3 comprises 14 residues. The germline gives CDR1 ENHRY, CDR2 SYGVKD. CDR3 bases: TGTGCCATCAGTGGCGGTAGCGGGGTCTACGAGCAGTACTTC. Protein sequence: CAISGGSGVYEQYF.

The chain carries TRBV5-5 and TRBJ1-5; no reliable D call. Trimming removed 2 bases from V and 5 bases from J, with 5 bases in between. The CDR3 is 12 residues long. In germline, CDR1 is SGHKS, CDR2 YYEKEE (reference sequence). CDR3 DNA: TGTGCCAGCAGCTTTCCAGATCAGCCCCAGCATTTT. Translating it yields CASSFPDQPQHF.

This clone was seen only a few times. The rearrangement links TRBV19 to TRBJ2-7; 11 bases match TRBD1. J was trimmed by 3 bases and V by 6 bases; bases with no gene match: 1. This CDR3 is built from 13 residues. Germline lookup yields CDR1 LNHDA and CDR2 SQIVND (reference sequence). This CDR3 reads CASRGQGGYEQYF. DNA for the CDR3: TGTGCCAGTAGGGGACAGGGGGGCTACGAGCAGTACTTC.

This sequence joins TRBV19 and TRBJ1-2; 8 bases match TRBD1. Losses at the gene ends were 6 bases for V and 5 bases for J; bases not matched to a gene: 5. The germline V gene encodes CDR1 LNHDA and CDR2 SQIVND (reference sequence). CDR3 length equals 13 residues. The CDR3 spells CASRRQGNYGYTF. CDR3 bases: TGTGCCAGTAGGAGACAGGGGAATTATGGCTACACCTTC. The full variable domain, with the rest looked up from reference TRBV19 and TRBJ1-2, is DGGITQSPKYLFRKEGQNVTLSCEQNLNHDAMYWYRQDPGQGLRLIYYSQIVNDFQKGDIAEGYSVSREKKESFPLTVTSAQKNPTAFYLCASRRQGNYGYTFGSGTRLTVV.

V is TRBV7-2 and J is TRBJ1-1; unclear D gene. The CDR3 totals 15 residues. The V end was cut by 3 bases, the J end by 8 bases, with 19 bases between. Germline loops: CDR1 SGHTA, CDR2 FQGNSA. In DNA form, the CDR3 reads TGTGCCAGCAGCTTTGGGCAGTACCCCACGGGGGAAGCTTTCTTT. Translation: CASSFGQYPTGEAFF. The whole variable domain, remainder taken from reference TRBV7-2 and TRBJ1-1, is GAGVSQSPSNKVTEKGKDVELRCDPISGHTALYWYRQSLGQGLEFLIYFQGNSAPDKSGLPSDRFSAERTGGSVSTLTIQRTQQEDSAVYLCASSFGQYPTGEAFFGQGTRLTVV.

This clone showed up just a few times. The V gene is TRBV7-9, the J gene TRBJ1-2; no reliable D call. Trimming removed 2 bases from V and 5 bases from J, with 15 bases in between. The CDR3 covers 15 residues. Per germline, CDR1 SEHNR and CDR2 FQNEAQ (reference sequence). CDR3: CASSLPEGEMYGYTF. CDR3 DNA: TGTGCCAGCAGCTTACCCGAGGGAGAAATGTATGGCTACACCTTC.

The chain is built from TRBV19 and TRBJ1-2; 10 bases match TRBD1. Germline trimming cut 3 bases from V and 8 bases from J; bases unmatched to any gene: 3. CDR3 length: 13 residues. Germline V gene lookup returns CDR1 LNHDA and CDR2 SQIVND (reference sequence). The CDR3 coding sequence is TGTGCCAGTAGTATCGGGACAGGGGTGGGCTACACCTTC. Protein product: CASSIGTGVGYTF. The full variable domain, with the rest looked up from reference TRBV19 and TRBJ1-2, is DGGITQSPKYLFRKEGQNVTLSCEQNLNHDAMYWYRQDPGQGLRLIYYSQIVNDFQKGDIAEGYSVSREKKESFPLTVTSAQKNPTAFYLCASSIGTGVGYTFGSGTRLTVV.

For the CDR3, the DNA is TGTGCCAGTACCGGGACTAGCGGGAGTAGCACAGATACGCAGTATTTT. Protein product: CASTGTSGSSTDTQYF. This chain joins TRBV28 and TRBJ2-3, with 14 bases matching TRBD2. Germline V CDR1 and CDR2: MDHEN, SYDVKM. The CDR3 is 16 amino acids. V trimming: 9 bases; J trimming: 0 bases; junction bases outside the gene matches: 5.